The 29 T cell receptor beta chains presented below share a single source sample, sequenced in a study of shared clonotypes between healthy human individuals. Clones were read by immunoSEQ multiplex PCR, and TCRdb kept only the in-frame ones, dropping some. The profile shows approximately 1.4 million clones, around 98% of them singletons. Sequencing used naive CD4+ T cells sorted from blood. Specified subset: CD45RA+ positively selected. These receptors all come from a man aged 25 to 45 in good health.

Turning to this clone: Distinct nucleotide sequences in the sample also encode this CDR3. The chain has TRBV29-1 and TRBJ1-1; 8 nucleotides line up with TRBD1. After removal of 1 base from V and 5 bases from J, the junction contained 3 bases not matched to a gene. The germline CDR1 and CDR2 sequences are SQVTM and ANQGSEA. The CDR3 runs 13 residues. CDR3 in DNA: TGCAGCGTTGAAGTTACAGGGGGGACTGAAGCTTTCTTT. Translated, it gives CSVEVTGGTEAFF.

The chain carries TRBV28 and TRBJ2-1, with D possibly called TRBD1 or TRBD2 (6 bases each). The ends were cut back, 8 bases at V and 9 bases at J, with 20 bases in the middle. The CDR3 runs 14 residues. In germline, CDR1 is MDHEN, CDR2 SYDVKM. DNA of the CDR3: TGTGCCAGCGGTCGTAGTGGGGGGCCGGTTGAGCAGTTCTTC. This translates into CASGRSGGPVEQFF.

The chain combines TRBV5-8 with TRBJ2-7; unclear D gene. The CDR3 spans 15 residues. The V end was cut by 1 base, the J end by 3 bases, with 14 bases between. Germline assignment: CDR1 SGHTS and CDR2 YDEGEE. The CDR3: CASSLRLGVYYEQYF. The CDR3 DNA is TGTGCCAGCAGCTTGAGGCTAGGAGTCTACTACGAGCAGTACTTC.

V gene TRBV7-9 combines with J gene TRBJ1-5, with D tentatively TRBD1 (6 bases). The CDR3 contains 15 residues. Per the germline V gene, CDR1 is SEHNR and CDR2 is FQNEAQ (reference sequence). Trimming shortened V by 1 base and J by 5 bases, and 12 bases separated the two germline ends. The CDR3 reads CASSLGGGDDQPQHF. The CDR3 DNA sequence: TGTGCCAGCAGCTTAGGAGGGGGGGACGATCAGCCCCAGCATTTT.

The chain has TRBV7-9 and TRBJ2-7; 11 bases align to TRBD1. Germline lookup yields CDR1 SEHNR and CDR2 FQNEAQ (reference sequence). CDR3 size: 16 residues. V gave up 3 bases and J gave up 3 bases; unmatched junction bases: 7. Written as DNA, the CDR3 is TGTGCCAGCAGCTTTGGATCGGACAGGGGGCGCTACGAGCAGTACTTC. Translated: CASSFGSDRGRYEQYF.

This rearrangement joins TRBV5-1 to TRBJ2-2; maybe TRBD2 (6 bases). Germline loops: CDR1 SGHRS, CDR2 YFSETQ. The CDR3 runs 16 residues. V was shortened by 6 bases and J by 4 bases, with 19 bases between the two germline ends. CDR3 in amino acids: CASTLEGQGGTGELFF. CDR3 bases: TGCGCCAGCACCCTGGAGGGCCAGGGCGGCACCGGGGAGCTGTTTTTT.

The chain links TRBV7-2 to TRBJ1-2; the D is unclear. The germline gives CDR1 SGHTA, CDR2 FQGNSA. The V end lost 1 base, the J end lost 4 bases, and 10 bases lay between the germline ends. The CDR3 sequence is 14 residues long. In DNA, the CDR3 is TGTGCCAGCAGCTTAGACATGGGTATCTATGGCTACACCTTC. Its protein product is CASSLDMGIYGYTF.

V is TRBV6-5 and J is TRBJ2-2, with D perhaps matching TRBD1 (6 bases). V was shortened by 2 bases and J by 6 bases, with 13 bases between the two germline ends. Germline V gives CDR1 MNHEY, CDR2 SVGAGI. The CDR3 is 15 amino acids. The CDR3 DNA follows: TGTGCCAGCAGTTACCGTGGAGCAGGGGCCGGGGAGCTGTTTTTT. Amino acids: CASSYRGAGAGELFF.

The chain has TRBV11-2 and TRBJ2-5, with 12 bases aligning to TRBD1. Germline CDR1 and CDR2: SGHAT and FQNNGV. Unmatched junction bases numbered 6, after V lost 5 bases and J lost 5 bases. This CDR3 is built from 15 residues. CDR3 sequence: CASSPGTGGVETQYF. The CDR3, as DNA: TGTGCCAGCAGCCCAGGGACAGGGGGCGTGGAGACCCAGTACTTC.

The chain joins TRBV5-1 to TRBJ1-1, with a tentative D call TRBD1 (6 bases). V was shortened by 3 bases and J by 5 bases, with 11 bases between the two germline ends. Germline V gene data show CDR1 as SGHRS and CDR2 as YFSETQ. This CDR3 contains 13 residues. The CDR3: CASSSPQGTEAFF. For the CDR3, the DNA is TGCGCCAGCAGCTCACCACAGGGAACTGAAGCTTTCTTT.

The CDR3 bases are TGCAGCGCCCGGGGTTCTGGGGCCAACGTCCTGACTTTC. This sequence encodes CSARGSGANVLTF. The chain recombines TRBV29-1 with TRBJ2-6, with D maybe TRBD2 (5 bases). This CDR3 has 13 amino acids. The V end was cut by 7 bases, the J end by 1 base, with 8 bases between. CDR1 and CDR2 (germline): SQVTM, ANQGSEA.

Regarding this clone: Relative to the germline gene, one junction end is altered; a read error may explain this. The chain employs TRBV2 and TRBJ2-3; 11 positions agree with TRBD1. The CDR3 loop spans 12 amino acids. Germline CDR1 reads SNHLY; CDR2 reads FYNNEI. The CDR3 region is CASSWTGGHYFF. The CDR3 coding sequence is TGTGCCAGCAGTTGGACAGGGGGCCACTATTTCTTT.

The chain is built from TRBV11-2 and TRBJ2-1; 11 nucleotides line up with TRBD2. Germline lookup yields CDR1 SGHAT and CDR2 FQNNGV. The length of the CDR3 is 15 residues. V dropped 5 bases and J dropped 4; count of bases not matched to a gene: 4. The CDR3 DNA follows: TGTGCCAGCAGCGTACTAGCGGGAGCTTACAATGAGCAGTTCTTC. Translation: CASSVLAGAYNEQFF.

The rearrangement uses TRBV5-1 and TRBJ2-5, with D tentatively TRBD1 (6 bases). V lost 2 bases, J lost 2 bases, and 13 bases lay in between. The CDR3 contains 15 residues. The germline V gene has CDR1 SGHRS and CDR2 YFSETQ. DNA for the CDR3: TGCGCCAGCAGCTTTTGGACCCAGGGGCAAGAGACCCAGTACTTC. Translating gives CASSFWTQGQETQYF.

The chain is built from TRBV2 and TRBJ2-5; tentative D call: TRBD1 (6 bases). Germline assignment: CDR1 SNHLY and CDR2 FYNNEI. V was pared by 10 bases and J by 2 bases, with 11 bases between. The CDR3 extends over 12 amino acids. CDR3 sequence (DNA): TGTGCCAAACAGGGTCGACAAGAGACCCAGTACTTC. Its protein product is CAKQGRQETQYF.

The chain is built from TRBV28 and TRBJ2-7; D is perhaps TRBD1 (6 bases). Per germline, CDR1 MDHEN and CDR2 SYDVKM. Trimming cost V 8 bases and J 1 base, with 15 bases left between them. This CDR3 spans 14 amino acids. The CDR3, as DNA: TGTGCCAGCCTCGGACAGCTACCTTCCTACGAGCAGTACTTC. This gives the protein CASLGQLPSYEQYF.

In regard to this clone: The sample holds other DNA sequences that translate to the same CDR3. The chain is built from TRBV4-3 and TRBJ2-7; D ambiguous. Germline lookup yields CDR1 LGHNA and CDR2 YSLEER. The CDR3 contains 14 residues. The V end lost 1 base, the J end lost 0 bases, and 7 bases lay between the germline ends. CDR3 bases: TGCGCCAGCAGCCAAGTCGTAAGCTCCTACGAGCAGTACTTC. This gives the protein CASSQVVSSYEQYF.

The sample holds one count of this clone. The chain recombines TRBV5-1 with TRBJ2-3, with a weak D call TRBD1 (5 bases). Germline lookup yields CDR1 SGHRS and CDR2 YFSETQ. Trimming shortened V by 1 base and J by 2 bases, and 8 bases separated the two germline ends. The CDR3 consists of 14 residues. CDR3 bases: TGCGCCAGCAGCTTGTTAGGGGTCACAGATACGCAGTATTTT. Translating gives CASSLLGVTDTQYF.

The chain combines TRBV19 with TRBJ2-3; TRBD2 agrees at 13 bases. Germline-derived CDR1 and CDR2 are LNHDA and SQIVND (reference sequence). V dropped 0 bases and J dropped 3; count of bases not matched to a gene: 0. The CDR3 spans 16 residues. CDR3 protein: CASSIEGLAGTDTQYF. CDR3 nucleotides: TGTGCCAGTAGTATAGAGGGACTAGCGGGAACAGATACGCAGTATTTT.

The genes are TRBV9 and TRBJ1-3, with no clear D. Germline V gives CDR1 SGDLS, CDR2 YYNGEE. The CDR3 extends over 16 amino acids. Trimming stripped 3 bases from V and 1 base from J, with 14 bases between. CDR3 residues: CASSAYAAGSGNTIYF. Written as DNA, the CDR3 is TGTGCCAGCAGCGCGTACGCTGCGGGGTCTGGAAACACCATATATTTT.

In DNA form, the CDR3 reads TGTGCCAGCAGCTTGGGTCGCCTACTCCCCTACGAGCAGTACTTC. Its protein product is CASSLGRLLPYEQYF. This rearrangement joins TRBV5-8 to TRBJ2-7, with D unclear. Trimming pared 0 bases from V and 2 bases from J, leaving 12 bases between. CDR1 is SGHTS and CDR2 is YDEGEE in the germline V gene. This CDR3 is 15 amino acids long.

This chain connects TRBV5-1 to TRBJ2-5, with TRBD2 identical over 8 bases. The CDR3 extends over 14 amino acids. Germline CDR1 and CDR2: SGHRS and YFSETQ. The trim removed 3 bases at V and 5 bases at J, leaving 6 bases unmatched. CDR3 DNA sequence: TGCGCCAGCAGCTCCGGGAGGGCCTGGGAGACCCAGTACTTC. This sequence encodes CASSSGRAWETQYF.

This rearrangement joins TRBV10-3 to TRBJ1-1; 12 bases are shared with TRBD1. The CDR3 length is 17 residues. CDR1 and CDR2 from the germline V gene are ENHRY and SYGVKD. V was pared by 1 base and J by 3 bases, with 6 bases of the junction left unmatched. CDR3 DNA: TGTGCCATCAGTGAGTTGGGGACAGGGGGCACGGACACTGAAGCTTTCTTT. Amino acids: CAISELGTGGTDTEAFF.

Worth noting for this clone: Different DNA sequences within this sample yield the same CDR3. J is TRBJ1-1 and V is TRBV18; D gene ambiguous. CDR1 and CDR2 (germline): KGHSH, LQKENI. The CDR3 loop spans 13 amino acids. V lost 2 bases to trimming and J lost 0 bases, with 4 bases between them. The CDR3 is CASSPRLNTEAFF. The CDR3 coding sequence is TGTGCCAGCTCACCAAGACTGAACACTGAAGCTTTCTTT.

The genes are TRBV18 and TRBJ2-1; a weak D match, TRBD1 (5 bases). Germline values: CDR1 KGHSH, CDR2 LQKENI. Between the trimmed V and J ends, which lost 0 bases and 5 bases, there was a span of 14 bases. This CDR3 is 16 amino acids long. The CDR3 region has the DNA TGTGCCAGCTCACCACCAGGGGCCAAAAGAAACAATGAGCAGTTCTTC. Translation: CASSPPGAKRNNEQFF.

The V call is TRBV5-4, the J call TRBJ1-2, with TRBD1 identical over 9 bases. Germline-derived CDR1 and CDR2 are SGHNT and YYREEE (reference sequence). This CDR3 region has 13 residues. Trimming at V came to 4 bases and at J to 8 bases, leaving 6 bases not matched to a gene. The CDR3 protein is CASSRDRAEGYTF. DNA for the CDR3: TGTGCCAGCAGCCGGGACAGGGCGGAGGGCTACACCTTC.

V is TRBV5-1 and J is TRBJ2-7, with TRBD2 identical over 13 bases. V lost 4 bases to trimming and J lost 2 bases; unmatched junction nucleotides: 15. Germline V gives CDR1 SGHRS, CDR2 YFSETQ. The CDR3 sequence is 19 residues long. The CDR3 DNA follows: TGCGCCAGCAGCCTGCGAGCGAGGACTAGCGGGAGTAGGACCTACGAGCAGTACTTC. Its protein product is CASSLRARTSGSRTYEQYF.

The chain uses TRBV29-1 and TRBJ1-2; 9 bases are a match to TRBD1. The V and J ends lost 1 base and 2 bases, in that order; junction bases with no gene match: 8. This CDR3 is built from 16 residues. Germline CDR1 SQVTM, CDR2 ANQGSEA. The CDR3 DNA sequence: TGCAGCGTTGAAGCACCTACCGGGACAGGGAACTATGGCTACACCTTC. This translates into CSVEAPTGTGNYGYTF.

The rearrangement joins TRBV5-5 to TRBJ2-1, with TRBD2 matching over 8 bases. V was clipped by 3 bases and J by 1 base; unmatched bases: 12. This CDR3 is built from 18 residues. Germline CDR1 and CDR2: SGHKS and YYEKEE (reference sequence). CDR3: CASSSEKSGSLSYNEQFF. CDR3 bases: TGTGCCAGCAGCTCGGAAAAGAGCGGGAGTTTATCCTACAATGAGCAGTTCTTC. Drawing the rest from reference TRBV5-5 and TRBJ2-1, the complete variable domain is DAGVTQSPTHLIKTRGQQVTLRCSPISGHKSVSWYQQVLGQGPQFIFQYYEKEERGRGNFPDRFSARQFPNYSSELNVNALLLGDSALYLCASSSEKSGSLSYNEQFFGPGTRLTVL.